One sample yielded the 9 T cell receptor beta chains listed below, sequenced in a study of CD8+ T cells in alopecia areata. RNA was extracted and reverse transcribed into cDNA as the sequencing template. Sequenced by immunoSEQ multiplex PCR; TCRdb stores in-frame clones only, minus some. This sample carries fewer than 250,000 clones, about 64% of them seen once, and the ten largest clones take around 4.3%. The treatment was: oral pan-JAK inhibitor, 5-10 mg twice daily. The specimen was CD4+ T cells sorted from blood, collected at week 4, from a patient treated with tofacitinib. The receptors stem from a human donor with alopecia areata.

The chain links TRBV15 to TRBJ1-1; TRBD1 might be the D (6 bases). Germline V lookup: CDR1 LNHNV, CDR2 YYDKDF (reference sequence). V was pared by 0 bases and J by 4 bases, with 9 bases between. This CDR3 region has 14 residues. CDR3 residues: CATSREAGVTEAFF. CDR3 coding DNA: TGTGCCACCAGCAGAGAGGCAGGGGTCACTGAAGCTTTCTTT.

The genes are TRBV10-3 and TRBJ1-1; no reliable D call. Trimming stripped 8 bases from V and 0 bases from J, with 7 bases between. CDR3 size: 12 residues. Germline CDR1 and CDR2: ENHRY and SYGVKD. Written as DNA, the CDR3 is TGTGCCATCGGGAGGATGAACACTGAAGCTTTCTTT. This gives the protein CAIGRMNTEAFF.

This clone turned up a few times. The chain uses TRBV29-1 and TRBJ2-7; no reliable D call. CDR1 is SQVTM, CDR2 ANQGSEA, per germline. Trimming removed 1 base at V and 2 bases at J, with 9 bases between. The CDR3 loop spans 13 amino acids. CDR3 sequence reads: CSVEAEGTYEQYF. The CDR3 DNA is TGCAGCGTTGAAGCGGAAGGTACCTACGAGCAGTACTTC.

The CDR3 spells CAISPEGDTQYF. CDR3 coding DNA: TGTGCCATCAGTCCCGAGGGGGATACGCAGTATTTT. The chain carries TRBV10-3 and TRBJ2-3; either TRBD1 or TRBD2 may supply D (5 bases each). Between the trimmed V and J ends, which lost 5 bases and 6 bases, there was a span of 9 bases. Germline assignment: CDR1 ENHRY and CDR2 SYGVKD. CDR3 length equals 12 residues.

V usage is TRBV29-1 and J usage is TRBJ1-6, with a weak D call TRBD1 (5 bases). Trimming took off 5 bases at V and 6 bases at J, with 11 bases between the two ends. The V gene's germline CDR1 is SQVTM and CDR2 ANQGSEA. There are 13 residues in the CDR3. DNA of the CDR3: TGCAGCGTTCGAACAGGAGGTAATTCACCCCTCCACTTT. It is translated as CSVRTGGNSPLHF.

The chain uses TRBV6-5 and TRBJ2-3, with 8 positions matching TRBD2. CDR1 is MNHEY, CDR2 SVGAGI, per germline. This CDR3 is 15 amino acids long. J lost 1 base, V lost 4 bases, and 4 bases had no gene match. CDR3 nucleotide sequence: TGTGCCAGCAGTTCCGGGGGGGCTGGCACAGATACGCAGTATTTT. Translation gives CASSSGGAGTDTQYF.

DNA for the CDR3: TGTGCCAGCAGTGACGGGGGGGAGAGGTATGGCTACACCTTC. It codes for CASSDGGERYGYTF. This chain uses TRBV6-1 with TRBJ1-2, with D maybe TRBD1 (5 bases). The V gene lost 3 bases and the J gene lost 5 bases, with 13 bases spanning the gap. CDR3 length equals 14 residues. Per the germline V gene, CDR1 is MNHNS and CDR2 is SASEGT.

Here the CDR3 DNA reads TGTGCCAGCAGTTACTCGGTCGGGTCGAACACCGGGGAGCTGTTTTTT. Its translation is CASSYSVGSNTGELFF. The chain carries TRBV6-5 and TRBJ2-2, with no clear D. Germline V gene sequence: CDR1 MNHEY, CDR2 SVGAGI. The CDR3 consists of 16 residues. V was cut by 0 bases and J by 0 bases, with 8 bases left in between.

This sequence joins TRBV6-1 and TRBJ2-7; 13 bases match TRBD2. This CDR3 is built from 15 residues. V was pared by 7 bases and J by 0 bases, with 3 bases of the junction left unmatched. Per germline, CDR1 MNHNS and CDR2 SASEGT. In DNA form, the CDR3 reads TGTGCCAGCATAGGACTAGCGGGGGCCTCCTACGAGCAGTACTTC. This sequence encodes CASIGLAGASYEQYF.